Described below is a single T cell receptor (beta chain) sequence and its context. The antigen is undetermined. The source of the sample is a study of Ad26.COV2.S vaccination and SARS-CoV-2 variants. As for the study in general: Enrolled in COV1001, the donor was in the Ad26.COV2.S trial arm, which received the vaccine. Ad26.COV2.S given intramuscularly, once or twice 56 days apart.

The assay was immunoSEQ multiplex PCR, and TCRdb's table has in-frame clones only and misses some. The table includes a few hundred thousand clones, 90% detected once. This CDR3 comprises 18 residues. From germline, CDR1 is SGHRS and CDR2 YFSETQ. Trimming cost V 1 base and J 3 bases; bases outside gene matches: 7. Treatment indicated: around 19 received Ad26.COV2.S at low or high dose, single or two shots; about 5 received placebo; per-sample allocation not given. Sampling occurred on day 63 after the first vaccine or placebo injection. Study findings and constraints: The authors reported substantial breadth in spike-specific CD8+ and CD4+ T cell responses after vaccination.

Material: peripheral blood, obtained in a trial of Ad26.COV2.S vaccine versus placebo. The receptor comes from a person between 18 and 59 years old who received the Ad26.COV2.S COVID-19 vaccine or a placebo. The J gene is TRBJ2-5, the V gene TRBV5-1, with TRBD2 identical over 15 bases. CDR3 amino acids: CASSLRRTSGRAEETQYF. CDR3 in DNA: TGCGCCAGCAGCTTGCGGAGGACTAGCGGGAGGGCCGAAGAGACCCAGTACTTC. Drawing the rest from reference TRBV5-1 and TRBJ2-5, the complete variable domain is KAGVTQTPRYLIKTRGQQVTLSCSPISGHRSVSWYQQTPGQGLQFLFEYFSETQRNKGNFPGRFSGRQFSNSRSEMNVSTLELGDSALYLCASSLRRTSGRAEETQYFGPGTRLLVL.